A single T cell receptor beta chain is shown here with its context. Its target is not known. The sample originates from a study of monozygotic twins with inflammatory bowel disease. Study results and limitations: The sharing of clonotypes with others was lower in IBD patients than in healthy twins, especially with disease activity. Any single strong signal or clonotype tied to IBD lacked support.

Eight separate reactions per sample served to make cDNA. PCR of TCRalpha and TCRbeta cDNA was nested, with two rounds of about 15 and 9 cycles. TCRdb reprocessed the 5' RACE reads; each CDR3 protein has one entry and no DNA is given. The table counts 150,000 to 200,000 distinct CDR3 sequences; 2.8% lies in the top ten. This receptor was identified in a human donor with ulcerative colitis or Crohn's disease, or a healthy co-twin of an affected twin (not recorded which). Input material: blood.

The CDR3 sequence: CASSHNRATNGLNMQYF. This sequence joins TRBV4-3 and TRBJ2-4; TCRdb gives TRBD1 as the D gene, but with no DNA this cannot be confirmed. Germline CDR1 LGHNA, CDR2 YSLEER. This CDR3 comprises 17 residues.